The clone carrying this T cell receptor beta chain was observed a single time. The antigen is not known. V trimming: 4 bases; J trimming: 6 bases; junction bases outside the gene matches: 3. Germline V CDR1 and CDR2: MNHNS, SASEGT. CDR3 length: 13 residues. These data are taken from a study of T cells in Graves' hyperthyroidism and ophthalmopathy. Study-wide findings and caveats: From stable hyperthyroidism, ophthalmopathy was set apart by a 13 V-J model.

Amplified TCR beta CDR3 regions derived from RNA transcripts. The HTBI primer set served for first-round RT-PCR of the TCR CDR3. TCRdb reanalysed the multiplex PCR reads using MiXCR and keeps one entry per CDR3 protein. The profile shows 400,000 to 500,000 distinct CDR3 sequences, roughly 15% of them singletons. Based on clinical symptoms, serum thyroxine and TRAb, thyroid ultrasound and orbital computed tomography, diagnoses were reached. The clonotype originates from a man aged 18 to 30 with Graves' ophthalmopathy. The chain couples TRBV6-1 to TRBJ2-3; 8 bases match TRBD2. The sequencing input was blood. The CDR3 spells CASSGSGSDTQYF. For the CDR3, the DNA is TGTGCCAGCAGTGGGAGCGGGAGCGATACGCAGTATTTT.